This entry describes one TCR beta chain. Antigen: not known. In the same sample, other DNA sequences code for this CDR3. The data originate from a study of OX40 agonist ivuxolimab in advanced cancers. Measured with immunoSEQ multiplex PCR; TCRdb has only the in-frame clones, and not every one. The sample shows about 76,000 clones, 85% of them seen only once. Notes on the study in general: Average numbers of expanded clones were greater in CD8+ T cells than in CD4+. Both CD4+ and CD8+ T cell populations in blood had undergone clonal expansion by week 6 at 0.1 to 3.0 mg/kg. The work left the antigen specificity of expanded peripheral T cells undetermined.

This CDR3 comprises 15 residues. V lost 6 bases, J lost 3 bases, and 11 bases stayed unmatched. The V gene's germline CDR1 is MNHNY and CDR2 SVGAGI (reference sequence). The gene calls are TRBV6-6 and TRBJ2-7; 7 nucleotides line up with TRBD1. The sequenced sample was CD4+ or CD8+ T cells sorted from blood, obtained in a trial of the OX40 agonist ivuxolimab. The TCR was taken from an adult with an advanced solid tumor such as melanoma, head and neck, liver or kidney cancer. The CDR3 protein is CASRQTGMGLYEQYF. The CDR3 bases are TGTGCCAGCAGACAGACAGGGATGGGGCTCTACGAGCAGTACTTC.